This passage covers 14 T cell receptor beta chains from one sample sequenced in a study of blood T cell repertoires in COVID-19. Generated by immunoSEQ multiplex PCR, the TCRdb table keeps only in-frame clones and is missing some. The data show around 93,000 clones, about 86% seen once. Material: peripheral blood. The source is a human donor in a cohort sampled during active COVID-19.

This clone was observed once. The chain carries TRBV4-1 and TRBJ2-7, with a tentative D call TRBD1 (5 bases). This CDR3 spans 14 amino acids. V was cut by 0 bases and J by 4 bases, with 10 bases left in between. Germline V gives CDR1 MGHRA, CDR2 YSYEKL. CDR3: CASSQEQGSYEQYF. The CDR3 coding sequence is TGCGCCAGCAGCCAAGAGCAGGGCTCATACGAGCAGTACTTC.

The V and J genes are TRBV12-5 and TRBJ1-2; TRBD1 matches at 9 bases. Germline V gene data show CDR1 as LGHNT and CDR2 as FRNRAP. The J segment lost 2 bases and the V segment lost 3 bases, leaving 10 bases of the junction unmatched. This CDR3 region has 17 residues. CDR3 coding DNA: TGTGCTAGTGGTTTCGTCCCCTCACAGGGGGCAAACTATGGCTACACCTTC. Translated: CASGFVPSQGANYGYTF.

The CDR3 bases are TGTGCCAGCAGTGGCGGGCCCTACGAGCAGTACTTC. Translating gives CASSGGPYEQYF. The gene calls are TRBV25-1 and TRBJ2-7, with D possibly matching TRBD2 (5 bases). V gave up 4 bases and J gave up 2 bases, with 6 bases separating them. From germline, CDR1 is MGHDK and CDR2 SYGVNS. This CDR3 comprises 12 residues.

The chain employs TRBV5-4 and TRBJ2-6, with 11 nucleotides matching TRBD1. This CDR3 comprises 17 residues. V lost 3 bases to trimming and J lost 4 bases; unmatched junction nucleotides: 6. CDR1 and CDR2 from the germline V gene are SGHNT and YYREEE (reference sequence). The CDR3 sequence: CASSSKDRGPGANVLTF. In DNA, the CDR3 is TGTGCCAGCAGCTCGAAGGACAGGGGGCCCGGGGCCAACGTCCTGACTTTC.

V is TRBV7-2 and J is TRBJ2-7, with 7 positions matching TRBD1. Germline V gives CDR1 SGHTA, CDR2 FQGNSA. This CDR3 region has 16 residues. Trimming removed 3 bases from V and 3 bases from J; junction bases left unmatched: 11. The chain's CDR3 is CASSLSSGQWGYEQYF. CDR3 bases: TGTGCCAGCAGCTTGAGTTCGGGACAGTGGGGCTACGAGCAGTACTTC.

The V and J genes are TRBV2 and TRBJ2-7, with D tentatively TRBD2 (6 bases). Trimming left V 3 bases short and J 0 bases short, with 6 bases between. The CDR3 contains 13 residues. The germline V gene encodes CDR1 SNHLY and CDR2 FYNNEI. DNA of the CDR3: TGTGCCAGCAGTGAGGGACTCTCCTACGAGCAGTACTTC. This gives the protein CASSEGLSYEQYF.

This clone was observed a few times. The chain recombines TRBV4-3 with TRBJ2-1; 10 bases map to TRBD2. CDR3 length: 16 residues. Unmatched junction bases numbered 5, after V lost 4 bases and J lost 2 bases. CDR1 is LGHNA, CDR2 YSLEER, per germline. The CDR3 spells CASSPTGTSAYNEQFF. In nucleotides, the CDR3 is TGCGCCAGCAGCCCCACCGGGACTAGCGCCTACAATGAGCAGTTCTTC.

This chain joins TRBV14 and TRBJ2-7; TRBD2 matches at 9 bases. The CDR3 is 15 residues long. Looked up from germline, CDR1 is SGHDN and CDR2 is FVKESK. Germline trimming cut 4 bases from V and 3 bases from J; bases unmatched to any gene: 7. The CDR3 nucleotides are TGTGCCAGCAGCCCGACTAGCGGCGCTGGCTACGAGCAGTACTTC. Translated, it gives CASSPTSGAGYEQYF.

This clone has only a few counts. The V and J genes are TRBV30 and TRBJ1-2; TRBD1 aligns across 7 bases. Trimming took 4 bases from V and 2 from J; bases not matched to a gene: 4. CDR1 is GTSNPN and CDR2 is SVGIG in the germline V gene (reference sequence). There are 13 residues in the CDR3. CDR3: CAWTMGQNYGYTF. The CDR3 nucleotides read TGTGCCTGGACCATGGGACAGAACTATGGCTACACCTTC.

This clone was seen a few times. The gene calls are TRBV2 and TRBJ2-7; 8 bases are shared with TRBD2. The CDR3 extends over 14 amino acids. Germline assignment: CDR1 SNHLY and CDR2 FYNNEI. V shed 6 bases and J 4 bases; nucleotides not matched to a gene: 8. The CDR3 nucleotides read TGTGCCAGCAGCCGCGGGAGGACGAGGTACGAGCAGTACTTC. Translation gives CASSRGRTRYEQYF.

The rearrangement uses TRBV19 and TRBJ2-3; D uncertain. The CDR3 is 12 amino acids. Trimming stripped 6 bases from V and 6 bases from J, with 10 bases between. In germline, CDR1 is LNHDA, CDR2 SQIVND (reference sequence). The CDR3 coding sequence is TGTGCCAGTAGCCCAGGATTCGATACGCAGTATTTT. It specifies CASSPGFDTQYF.

The chain employs TRBV9 and TRBJ1-2; 10 bases map to TRBD1. Germline CDR1 SGDLS, CDR2 YYNGEE. The CDR3 sequence is 15 residues long. The J segment lost 4 bases and the V segment lost 3 bases, leaving 6 bases of the junction unmatched. The CDR3 DNA follows: TGTGCCAGCAGCGAGCGGACAGGGGGAATCTATGGCTACACCTTC. It is translated as CASSERTGGIYGYTF. Combining the CDR3 with reference TRBV9 and TRBJ1-2 gives the whole variable domain DSGVTQTPKHLITATGQRVTLRCSPRSGDLSVYWYQQSLDQGLQFLIQYYNGEERAKGNILERFSAQQFPDLHSELNLSSLELGDSALYFCASSERTGGIYGYTFGSGTRLTVV.

On this clone: The junction does not match germline at one end; this may be a read error. This rearrangement joins TRBV4-2 to TRBJ1-6, with D possibly being TRBD1 (6 bases). CDR3 length: 15 amino acids. Germline CDR1 and CDR2: LGHNA and YNFKEQ. The CDR3 coding sequence is TGTGCCAGCAACCAAAACGCAGGGGTAGTTTCACCCCTCCACTTT. Amino acid sequence: CASNQNAGVVSPLHF.

The chain employs TRBV6-6 and TRBJ1-1; D is unresolved. This CDR3 comprises 15 residues. Germline V lookup: CDR1 MNHNY, CDR2 SVGAGI (reference sequence). V lost 2 bases to trimming and J lost 1 base, with 11 bases between them. This CDR3 is CASSYGMGGNTEAFF. The DNA of the CDR3 is TGTGCCAGCAGTTACGGGATGGGAGGGAACACTGAAGCTTTCTTT.